This entry is about one T cell receptor beta chain. Its antigen remains unidentified. Researchers ran the PCR with 60 Vbeta and 13 Jbeta primers. The assay was immunoSEQ multiplex PCR, and TCRdb's table has in-frame clones only and misses some. Of 110,000 to 150,000 clones detected, roughly 86% appear once; the ten largest clones hold roughly 3.1%. Germline-derived CDR1 and CDR2 are ENHRY and SYGVKD. The CDR3 has 14 amino acids. V was pared by 10 bases and J by 6 bases, with 12 bases of the junction left unmatched. The data are from a study of cytomegalovirus exposure and HLA in healthy donors. Overall study: Unique TCRs from HLA-typed donors, about 78 million of them, were held in an early data release.

Study results and caveats: The study listed under 200 cytomegalovirus-associated TCR beta chains.

V is TRBV10-3 and J is TRBJ2-4, with TRBD2 identical over 7 bases. Sequences were obtained from PBMCs. The clonotype comes from a man aged 18 to 35 in good health and CMV-seropositive. DNA for the CDR3: TGTGCCACCTCGGTAGCGGGTGAGGGAAACATTCAGTACTTC. Its protein product is CATSVAGEGNIQYF.